This T cell receptor (beta chain) originates from a study of blood T cell repertoires in COVID-19. Study in general: The origin of the acute and convalescent COVID-19 samples was the United States, Italy and Spain. Sample material is recorded as cDNA or gDNA derived from T cells, B-cell-depleted T cells, or PBMCs.

Germline CDR1 LGHNA, CDR2 YSLEER. V lost 0 bases to trimming and J lost 4 bases, with 23 bases between them. The CDR3 has 19 amino acids. Only in-frame clones appear in the TCRdb table, and some are missing; sequencing was by immunoSEQ multiplex PCR. The table includes about 15,000 clones, roughly four fifths detected once. This chain joins TRBV4-3 and TRBJ2-3; maybe TRBD2 (5 bases). This TCR was sampled from a human donor in a cohort sampled during active COVID-19. The sample comprised peripheral blood. CDR3 bases: TGCGCCAGCAGCCAAGAGGAAGGTGGGCGGGTGATGGGTTCAGATACGCAGTATTTT. It is translated as CASSQEEGGRVMGSDTQYF.